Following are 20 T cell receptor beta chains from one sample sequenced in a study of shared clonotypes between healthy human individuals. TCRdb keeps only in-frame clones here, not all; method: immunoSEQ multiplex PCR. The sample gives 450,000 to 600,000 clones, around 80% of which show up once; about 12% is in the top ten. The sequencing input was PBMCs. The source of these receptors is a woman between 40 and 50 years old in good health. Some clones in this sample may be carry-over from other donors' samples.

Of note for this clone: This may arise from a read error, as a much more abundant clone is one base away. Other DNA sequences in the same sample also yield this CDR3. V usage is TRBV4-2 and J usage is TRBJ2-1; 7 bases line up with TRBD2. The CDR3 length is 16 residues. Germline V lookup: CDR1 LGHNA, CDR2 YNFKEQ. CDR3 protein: CASSQDAGEPYNEQFF. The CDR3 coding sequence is TGTGCCAGCAGCCAAGACGCGGGAGAACCCTATAATGAGCAGTTCTTC.

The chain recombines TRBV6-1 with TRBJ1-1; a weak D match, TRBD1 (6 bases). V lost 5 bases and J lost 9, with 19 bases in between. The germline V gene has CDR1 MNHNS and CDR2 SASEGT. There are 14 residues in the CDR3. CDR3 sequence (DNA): TGTGCCAGCAGTCAAAAATTGGACAGACCTCAAGCTTTCTTT. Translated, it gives CASSQKLDRPQAFF.

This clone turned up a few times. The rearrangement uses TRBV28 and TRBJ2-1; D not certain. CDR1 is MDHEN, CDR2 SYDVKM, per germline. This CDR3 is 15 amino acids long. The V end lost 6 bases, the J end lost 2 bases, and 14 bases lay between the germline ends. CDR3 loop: CASSPSDTAYNEQFF. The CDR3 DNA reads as TGTGCCAGCAGCCCCAGCGATACCGCCTACAATGAGCAGTTCTTC.

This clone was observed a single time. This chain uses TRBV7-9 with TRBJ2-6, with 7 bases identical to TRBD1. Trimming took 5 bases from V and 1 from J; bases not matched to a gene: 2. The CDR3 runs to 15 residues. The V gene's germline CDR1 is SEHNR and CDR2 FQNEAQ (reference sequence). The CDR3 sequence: CASSVQGSGANVLTF. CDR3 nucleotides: TGTGCCAGCAGCGTACAGGGGTCTGGGGCCAACGTCCTGACTTTC.

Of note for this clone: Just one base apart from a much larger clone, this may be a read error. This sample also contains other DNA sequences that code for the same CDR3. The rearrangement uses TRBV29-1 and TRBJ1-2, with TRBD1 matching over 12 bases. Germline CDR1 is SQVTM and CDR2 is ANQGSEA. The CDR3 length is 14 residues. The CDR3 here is CSVEGSGTGGRYTF. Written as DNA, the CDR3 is TGCAGCGTTGAAGGCTCCGGGACAGGGGGCCGCTACACATTC. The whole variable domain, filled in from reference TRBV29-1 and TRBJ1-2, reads SAVISQKPSRDICQRGTSLTIQCQVDSQVTMMFWYRQQPGQSLTLIATANQGSEATYESGFVIDKFPISRPNLTFSTLTVSNMSPEDSSIYLCSVEGSGTGGRYTFGSGTRLTVV.

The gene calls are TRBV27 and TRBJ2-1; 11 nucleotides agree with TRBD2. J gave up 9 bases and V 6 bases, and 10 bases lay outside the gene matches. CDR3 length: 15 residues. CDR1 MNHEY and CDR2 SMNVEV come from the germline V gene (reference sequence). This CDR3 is CASRDGLAGFLEQFF. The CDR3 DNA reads TGTGCCAGCAGGGACGGACTAGCGGGTTTTCTTGAGCAGTTCTTC.

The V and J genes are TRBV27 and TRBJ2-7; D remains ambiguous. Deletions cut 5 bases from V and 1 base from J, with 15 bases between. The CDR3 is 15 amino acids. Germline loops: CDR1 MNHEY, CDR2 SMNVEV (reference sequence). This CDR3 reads CASSRPSEGSYEQYF. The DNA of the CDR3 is TGTGCCAGCAGTAGACCATCCGAAGGATCCTACGAGCAGTACTTC.

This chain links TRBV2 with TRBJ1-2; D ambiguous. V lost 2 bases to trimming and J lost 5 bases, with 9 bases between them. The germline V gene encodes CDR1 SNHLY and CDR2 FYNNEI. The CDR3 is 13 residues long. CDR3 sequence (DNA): TGTGCCAGCAGTGAATTCGGGGAGTATGGCTACACCTTC. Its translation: CASSEFGEYGYTF.

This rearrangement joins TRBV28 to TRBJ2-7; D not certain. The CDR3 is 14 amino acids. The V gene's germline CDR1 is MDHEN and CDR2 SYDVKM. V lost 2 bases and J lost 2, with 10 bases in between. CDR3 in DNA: TGTGCCAGCAGTTTACCCCCCCGGGCCTACGAGCAGTACTTC. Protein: CASSLPPRAYEQYF.

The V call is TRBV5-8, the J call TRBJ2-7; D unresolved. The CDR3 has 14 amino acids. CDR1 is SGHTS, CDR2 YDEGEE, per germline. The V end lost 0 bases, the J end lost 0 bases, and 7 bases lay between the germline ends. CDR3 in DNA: TGTGCCAGCAGCTTGGGGCAGTTCTCCTACGAGCAGTACTTC. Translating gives CASSLGQFSYEQYF.

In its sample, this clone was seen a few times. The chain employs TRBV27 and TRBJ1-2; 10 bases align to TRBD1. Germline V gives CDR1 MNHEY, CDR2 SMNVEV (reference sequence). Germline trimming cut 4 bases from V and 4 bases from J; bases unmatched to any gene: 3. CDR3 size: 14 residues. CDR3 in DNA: TGTGCCAGCAGTTACGGACAGGGGGGCTATGGCTACACCTTC. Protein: CASSYGQGGYGYTF.

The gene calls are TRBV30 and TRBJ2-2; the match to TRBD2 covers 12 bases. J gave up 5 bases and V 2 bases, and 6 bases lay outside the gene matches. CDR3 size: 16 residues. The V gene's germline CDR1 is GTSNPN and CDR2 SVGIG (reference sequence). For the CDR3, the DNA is TGTGCCTGGAGTTTACTAGCGGGAGGTAATACCGGGGAGCTGTTTTTT. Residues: CAWSLLAGGNTGELFF.

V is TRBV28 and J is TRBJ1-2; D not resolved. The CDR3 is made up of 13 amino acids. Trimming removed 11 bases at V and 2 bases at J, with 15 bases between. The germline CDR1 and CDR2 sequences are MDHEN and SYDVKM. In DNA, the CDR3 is TGTGCCGTTCAAAGGACCCAGAACTATGGCTACACCTTC. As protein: CAVQRTQNYGYTF.

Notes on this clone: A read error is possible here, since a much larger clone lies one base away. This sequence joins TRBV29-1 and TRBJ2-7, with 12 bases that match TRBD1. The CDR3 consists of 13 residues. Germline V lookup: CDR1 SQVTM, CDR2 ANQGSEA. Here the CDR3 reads CGATGQGAHEQYF. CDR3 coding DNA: TGCGGCGCCACGGGACAGGGGGCTCACGAGCAGTACTTC.

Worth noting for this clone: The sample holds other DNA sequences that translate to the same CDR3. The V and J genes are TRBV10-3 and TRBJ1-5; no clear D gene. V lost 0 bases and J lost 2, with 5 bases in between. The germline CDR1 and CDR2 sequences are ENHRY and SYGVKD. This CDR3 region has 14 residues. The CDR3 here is CAISESGGNQPQHF. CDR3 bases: TGTGCCATCAGTGAGTCGGGAGGCAATCAGCCCCAGCATTTT.

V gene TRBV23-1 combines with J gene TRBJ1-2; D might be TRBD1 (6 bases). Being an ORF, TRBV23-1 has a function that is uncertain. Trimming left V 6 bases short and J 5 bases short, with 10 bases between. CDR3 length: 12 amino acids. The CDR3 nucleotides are TGCGCCAGCAGGGAAAGGGGGTATGGCTACACCTTC. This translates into CASRERGYGYTF.

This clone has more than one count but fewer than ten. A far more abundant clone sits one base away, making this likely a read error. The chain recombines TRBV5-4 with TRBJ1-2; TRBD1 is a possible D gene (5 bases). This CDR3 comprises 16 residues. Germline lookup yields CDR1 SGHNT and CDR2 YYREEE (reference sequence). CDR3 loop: CAGSPDNGLLNYGYTF. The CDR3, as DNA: TGTGCCGGCAGCCCGGACAATGGGTTATTGAACTATGGCTACACCTTC.

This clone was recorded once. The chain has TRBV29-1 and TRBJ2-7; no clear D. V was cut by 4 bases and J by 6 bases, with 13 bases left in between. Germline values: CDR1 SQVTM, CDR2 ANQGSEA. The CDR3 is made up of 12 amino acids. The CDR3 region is CSVVKDGREQYF. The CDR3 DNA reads TGCAGCGTTGTGAAGGACGGCCGCGAGCAGTACTTC.

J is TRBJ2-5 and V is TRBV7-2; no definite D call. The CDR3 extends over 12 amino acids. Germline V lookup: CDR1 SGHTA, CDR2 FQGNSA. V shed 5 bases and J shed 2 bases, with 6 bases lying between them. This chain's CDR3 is CASSPSQETQYF. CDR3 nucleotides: TGTGCCAGCAGCCCTTCGCAAGAGACCCAGTACTTC.

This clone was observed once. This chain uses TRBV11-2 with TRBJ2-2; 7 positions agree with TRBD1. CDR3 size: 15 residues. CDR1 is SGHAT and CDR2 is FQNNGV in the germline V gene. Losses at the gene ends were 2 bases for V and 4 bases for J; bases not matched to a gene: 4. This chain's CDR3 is CASSLRDSVTGELFF. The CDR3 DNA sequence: TGTGCCAGCAGCTTAAGGGACAGTGTCACCGGGGAGCTGTTTTTT. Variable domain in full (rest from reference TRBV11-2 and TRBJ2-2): EAGVAQSPRYKIIEKRQSVAFWCNPISGHATLYWYQQILGQGPKLLIQFQNNGVVDDSQLPKDRFSAERLKGVDSTLKIQPAKLEDSAVYLCASSLRDSVTGELFFGEGSRLTVL.